Below, one T cell receptor (beta chain) is given with its context. What it binds is not known. This record belongs to a study of vaccination effects on CD4 cells after COVID-19. At the level of the study: With 7.5 to 10 ug/ml peptides and 9.5 to 10 IU/ml IL-2, fewer than 2.5 million PBMC per well were cultured.

V lost 8 bases, J lost 3 bases, and 15 bases lay in between. Germline values: CDR1 MNHEY, CDR2 SVGAGI. The CDR3 is 14 residues long. Overall study results and limits: Late post-vaccination samples showed marked contraction of infection- and vaccine-induced clones.

A roughly ten-day culture period preceded the isolation of CD4+ T cells. It was on days 3 and 7 that half the medium was replaced with IL-2 medium. Clones were sequenced by immunoSEQ multiplex PCR, and TCRdb holds only the in-frame ones, with some missing. The table lists under 40,000 clones, approximately 70% of them singletons. This sequence was found in a human donor who received a COVID-19 vaccine. The chain has TRBV6-5 and TRBJ2-3; TRBD1 might be the D (6 bases). Material: CD4+ T cells from PBMCs cultured without peptide, obtained before COVID-19 vaccination. CDR3 DNA: TGTGCCAGCGGGTACCTACAGGGAACAGATACGCAGTATTTT. Translation: CASGYLQGTDTQYF.